This T cell receptor beta chain was recovered during a study of T cells in Graves' hyperthyroidism and ophthalmopathy. This clonotype has at least ten counts. The trim removed 1 base at V and 2 bases at J, leaving 4 bases unmatched. Germline values: CDR1 SGHNT, CDR2 YENEEA. This CDR3 contains 15 residues. There were TCR beta CDR3 regions amplified from RNA transcripts. RT-PCR in the first round (using the HTBI primer set) targeted the TCR CDR3. TCRdb reprocessed the multiplex PCR reads with MiXCR, giving one entry per CDR3 protein. Counted here are some 560,000 distinct CDR3 sequences, 15% to 18% occurring once; the ten biggest clones make up around 6.6%.

This clonotype was obtained from a woman aged 25 to 45 with Graves' hyperthyroidism. The specimen was blood. The chain carries TRBV11-3 and TRBJ2-7; TRBD2 agrees at 8 bases. Written as DNA, the CDR3 is TGTGCCAGCAGCTTAGGGCGGGAGGCCACCTACGAGCAGTACTTC. It yields the protein CASSLGREATYEQYF.